There are a few counts of the clone carrying this T cell receptor (beta chain). The antigen remains unidentified. In TCRdb, the RACE reads were re-called with MiXCR into one record per CDR3 protein. The data show fewer than 350,000 distinct CDR3 sequences, around 7.3% seen once. This sample was included in a study of human T cells and chemical hapten exposure. Study summary: Diphenylcyclopropenone was administered weekly to the scalp of patients throughout the approximately 24-week study. Largely, small differences in pooled library volume made per-sample TCR yields vary. Broader study findings: Among expanded TCRs, significantly more large CDR3 similarity clusters formed than among controls.

Indicated time point: pre-sensitization, week 0. The sample's treatment: therapeutic diphenylcyclopropenone sensitization with weekly scalp DPC. This CDR3 is built from 16 residues. In germline, CDR1 is MGHRA, CDR2 YSYEKL. The germline V and J ends were trimmed by 0 bases and 2 bases, with 13 bases remaining between them. The chain has TRBV4-1 and TRBJ2-5; the D gene is possibly TRBD1 (5 bases). Material: whole blood, obtained in connection with sensitization to the hapten diphenylcyclopropenone (DPC). This receptor was identified in a man aged 18 to 30 with alopecia areata. Some clones in this sample may be carry-over from other donors' samples. The CDR3 protein is CASSQDPGAGQETQYF. The CDR3 nucleotides are TGCGCCAGCAGCCAAGACCCAGGAGCAGGGCAAGAGACCCAGTACTTC.